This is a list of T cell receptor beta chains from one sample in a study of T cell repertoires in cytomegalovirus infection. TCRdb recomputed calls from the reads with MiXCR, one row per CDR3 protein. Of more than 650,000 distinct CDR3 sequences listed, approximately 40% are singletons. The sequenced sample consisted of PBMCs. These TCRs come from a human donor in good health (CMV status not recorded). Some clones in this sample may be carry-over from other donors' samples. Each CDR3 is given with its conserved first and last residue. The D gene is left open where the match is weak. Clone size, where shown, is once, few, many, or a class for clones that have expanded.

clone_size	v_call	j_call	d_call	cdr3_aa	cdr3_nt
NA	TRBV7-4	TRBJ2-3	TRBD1	CASRIAKQGAGDTQYF	TGTGCCAGCAGGATTGCCAAACAGGGGGCTGGAGATACGCAGTATTTT
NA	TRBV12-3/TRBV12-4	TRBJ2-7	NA	CASSRLENEQYF	TGTGCCAGCAGCCGACTAGAGAACGAGCAGTACTTC
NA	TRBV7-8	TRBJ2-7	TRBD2	CARSLLMTSGGDYEQYF	TGTGCCAGAAGCCTACTAATGACTAGCGGGGGAGATTACGAGCAGTACTTC
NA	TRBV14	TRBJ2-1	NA	CASSLGVGGANEQFF	TGTGCCAGCAGCCTCGGCGTAGGGGGGGCGAATGAGCAGTTCTTC
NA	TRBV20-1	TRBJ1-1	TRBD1	CSARDLSDRATEAFF	TGCAGTGCTAGAGATCTATCGGACAGGGCCACTGAAGCTTTCTTT
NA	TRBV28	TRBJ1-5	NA	CASSLSGGVWPGHF	TGTGCCAGCAGTTTATCCGGCGGGGTCTGGCCGGGGCATTTT
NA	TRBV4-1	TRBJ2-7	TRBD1	CASSPTGDRSYEQYF	TGTGCCAGCAGCCCAACAGGGGACCGCTCCTACGAGCAGTACTTC
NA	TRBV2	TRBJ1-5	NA	CASSGGGTTYSNQPQHF	TGTGCCAGCAGTGGGGGAGGGACAACCTATAGCAATCAGCCCCAGCATTTT
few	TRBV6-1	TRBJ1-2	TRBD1	CASRGGPVRGYTF	TGTGCCAGCCGAGGGGGCCCGGTGAGGGGCTACACCTTC
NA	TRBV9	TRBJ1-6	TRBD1	CASSEGSRDSSYNSPLHF	TGTGCCAGCAGCGAAGGGAGCCGGGACAGCTCCTATAATTCACCCCTCCACTTT
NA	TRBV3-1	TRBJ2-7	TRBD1	CASSLVGPTGTYEQYF	TGTGCCAGCAGCCTCGTCGGACCGACAGGGACCTACGAGCAGTACTTC
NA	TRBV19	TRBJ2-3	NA	CASNLRPSPTQYF	TGTGCCAGTAACCTCCGGCCCAGCCCAACGCAGTATTTT
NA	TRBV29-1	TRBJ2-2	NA	CSVGGGRTTGELFF	TGCAGCGTTGGAGGGGGGCGCACGACCGGGGAGCTGTTTTTT
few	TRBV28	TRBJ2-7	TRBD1	CASRPGTVDEQYF	TGTGCCAGCAGGCCCGGGACAGTGGACGAGCAGTACTTC
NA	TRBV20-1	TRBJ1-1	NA	CSAFLRGFPNTEAFF	TGCAGTGCTTTCCTCAGGGGTTTCCCGAACACTGAAGCTTTCTTT